Included here is one T cell receptor beta chain sequence, with context. The clone's antigen remains unknown. No clone much larger than this one lies a single base away; base qualities are absent. This record comes from a study of vaccination and CD4 T cells after COVID-19 (dated by TCRdb to 2021 to 2024). With regard to the full study: Convalescent patients had a positive SARS-CoV-2 result on nasal swab PCR, and of these patients, several had mild disease and one had severe disease. Overlapping spike peptide pools from SARS-CoV-2 and from the common cold coronaviruses HCoV-NL63, HCoV-OC43 and HCoV-229E were used as culture stimuli. Post-vaccine blood samples were taken a median of around 68 days after the second vaccine dose, with a range of about 14 to 241 days. Control cultures received a CEFX viral epitope pool as the positive control, an HIV-1 Nef peptide pool as the negative control, or no peptide. Three convalescent patients gave samples both early after vaccination (day 14) and late after vaccination (days 161 to 241). The convalescent cohort comprised six males and four females, including two Hispanic individuals, seven Caucasians, two Asians and one multiracial person. Two doses of either the Pfizer-BioNTech BNT162b2 vaccine (n=8) or the Moderna mRNA-1273 vaccine (n=2) were administered to participants. The spike-specific CD4+ TCR repertoire was compared before and after mRNA vaccination in under 11 COVID-19 convalescent patients and 4 infection-naive healthy vaccine recipients. Post-COVID blood samples were collected from convalescent patients a median of roughly 100 days after diagnosis, with a range of roughly 30 to 161 days.

The CDR3 goes from the cysteine to the phenylalanine over 13 residues. This entry keeps only the CDR3 DNA: 39 bases, framed from base 1. Trimming takes 6 bases from V and 3 bases from J, and the germline ends sit 12 bases apart. The CDR1 and CDR2 encoded by the germline V gene are SGHTA and FQGTGA. Libraries were constructed by PCR. DNA from cultured CD4+ T cells underwent TCR sequencing with the Oncomine TCR Beta short-read assay at the Johns Hopkins FTIC core. The QIAamp micro DNA kit was used to extract genomic DNA from the cultured CD4+ T cells. Oncomine TCR Beta libraries made from cultured CD4+ T cells were pooled using unique dual indexes and sequenced on an Illumina iSeq 100. The published analysis was carried out like this. Non-productive sequences were removed, and CDR3s that did not start with C, did not end with F or W, or were shorter than 7 amino acids were discarded. The MANAFEST web application was used to identify antigen-specific clonotypes by comparing peptide-stimulated wells against reference wells and other culture wells. An FDR below 0.05, an odds ratio above 5, and a productive frequency above 0.1% in at least two of three replicate wells were required for clones to be considered positive. A clonotype counted as cross-reactive if it showed significant expansion both in the SARS-CoV-2 spike wells and in at least one common cold coronavirus spike condition. Levenshtein distances (stringdist) and unrooted phylogenetic trees (ape) in R version 3.6.1 were used to assess CDR3 homology. TCRdb applied fastp at Q25 and MiXCR to the public reads, then kept only in-frame beta chains. Identical CDR3 proteins give one entry, which carries the most common genes and DNA. Here the V and J calls rest on TCRdb's processing, not on the authors' analysis. The sample table lists around 25,000 distinct CDR3 sequences, 28% of them with a count of one. Of the sample, roughly 7.1% is held by the ten largest clones.

What the study reported, not specific to this receptor: An increase in the median number of SARS-CoV-2-reactive clonotypes from around 20 after infection to roughly 38 after vaccination was observed, but the change was not found to be significant. Only a relatively small number of convalescent patients were included in the study, and early timepoints following natural infection were not analyzed. Of the vaccine-specific clones found in convalescent patients, nearly all (304 of 307) were mono-reactive for SARS-CoV-2 spike instead of being cross-reactive with common cold coronaviruses. In convalescent patients, a median around 83% of post-vaccine SARS-CoV-2-reactive clones were detected only after vaccination, and vaccine-specific priming was suggested by this finding.

This sample's time point label indicates: late sampling 161 to 241 days after vaccination in a few convalescent patients. The label giving this sample's treatment or condition can be read as: roughly 10-day PBMC culture with coronavirus spike peptide pools or control peptides (ViraFEST assay). The study used the ViraFEST assay, which expanded antigen-specific T cells with peptide pools and then identified expanded clonotypes by TCR sequencing. Positive SARS-CoV-2 PCR tests in the convalescent patients dated from March to December 2020, before Alpha, Beta and Delta variants emerged in the United States. About 1.8 million PBMCs per well were cultured in IMDM with roughly 5% human AB serum and about 9.7 IU/ml IL-2, plus 10 ug/ml peptide pools. Half of the culture medium was replaced with fresh IL-2-containing medium on days 3 and 7. Once the cells had been in culture for roughly 10 days, the EasySep CD4+ T cell isolation kit was used to isolate CD4+ T cells by negative selection. Ficoll-Paque Plus gradient centrifugation was used to isolate PBMCs from whole blood, and the isolated PBMCs were then either used fresh or cryopreserved at -140C. Each culture condition was generally run in triplicate wells.

The starting material was CD4+ T cells from blood, cultured in vitro, obtained about 7 months after SARS-CoV-2 vaccination. The chain is assembled from TRBV7-3 and TRBJ2-7; the D gene is perhaps TRBD1, on 5 matching bases. The source is a human donor who had recovered from COVID-19. For the CDR3, the sequence is CASSFDRHYEQYF. The nucleotides read TGTGCCAGCAGTTTTGACAGACACTACGAGCAGTACTTC.